This T cell receptor beta chain was documented in a study of CD8+ T cells in alopecia areata. Germline CDR1 and CDR2: PRHDT and FYEKMQ (reference sequence). J was trimmed by 8 bases and V by 6 bases; bases with no gene match: 22. CDR3 length equals 18 residues. Reverse transcription of extracted RNA yielded cDNA, which provided the sequencing template. Repertoires were generated with immunoSEQ multiplex PCR, while TCRdb's copy carries only in-frame clones and drops some. The sample consists of more than 90,000 clones, 55% to 75% of them appearing once. The treatment here: oral pan-JAK inhibitor, 5-10 mg twice daily.

This sequence originates from a human donor with alopecia areata. The gene calls are TRBV13 and TRBJ2-1, with TRBD2 matching 7 bases. Sequencing used CD8+ T cells sorted from blood, obtained between weeks 55 and 65, from a patient treated with tofacitinib. CDR3 protein: CASSLGRSWTSEVDEQFF. CDR3 DNA: TGTGCCAGCAGTCTAGGCCGTAGTTGGACTAGTGAGGTCGATGAGCAGTTCTTC.